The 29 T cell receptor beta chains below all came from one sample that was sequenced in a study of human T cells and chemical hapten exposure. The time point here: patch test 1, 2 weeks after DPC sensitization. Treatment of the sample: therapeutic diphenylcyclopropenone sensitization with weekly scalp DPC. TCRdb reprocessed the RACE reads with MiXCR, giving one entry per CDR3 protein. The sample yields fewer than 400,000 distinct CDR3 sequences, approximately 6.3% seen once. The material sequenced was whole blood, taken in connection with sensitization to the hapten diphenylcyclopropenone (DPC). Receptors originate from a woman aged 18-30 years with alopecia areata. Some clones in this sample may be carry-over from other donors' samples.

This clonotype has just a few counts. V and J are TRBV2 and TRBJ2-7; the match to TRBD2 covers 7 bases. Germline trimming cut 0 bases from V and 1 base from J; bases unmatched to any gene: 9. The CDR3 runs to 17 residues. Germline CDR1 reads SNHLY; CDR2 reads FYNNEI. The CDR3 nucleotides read TGTGCCAGCAGTGAAGCGGAGGGGACGGGGGGTTCCTACGAGCAGTACTTC. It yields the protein CASSEAEGTGGSYEQYF.

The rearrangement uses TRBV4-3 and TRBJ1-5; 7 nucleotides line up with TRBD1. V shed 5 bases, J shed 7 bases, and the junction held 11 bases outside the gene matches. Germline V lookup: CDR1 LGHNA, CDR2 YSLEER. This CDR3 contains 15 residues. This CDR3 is CASSVDRQGRQPQHF. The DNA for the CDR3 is TGCGCCAGCAGCGTAGACCGACAGGGTAGGCAGCCCCAGCATTTT.

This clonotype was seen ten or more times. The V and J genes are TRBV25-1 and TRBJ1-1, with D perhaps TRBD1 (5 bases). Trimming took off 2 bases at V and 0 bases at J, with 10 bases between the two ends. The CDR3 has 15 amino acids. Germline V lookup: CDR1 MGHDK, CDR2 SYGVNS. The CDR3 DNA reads TGTGCCAGCAGTGAACATGAGGGGATGAACACTGAAGCTTTCTTT. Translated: CASSEHEGMNTEAFF.

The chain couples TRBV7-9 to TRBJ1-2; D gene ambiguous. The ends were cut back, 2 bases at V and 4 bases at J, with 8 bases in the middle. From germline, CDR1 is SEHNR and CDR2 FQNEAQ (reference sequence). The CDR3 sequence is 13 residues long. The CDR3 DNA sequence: TGTGCCAGCAGCTTATCGGCAGGCTATGGCTACACCTTC. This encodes CASSLSAGYGYTF.

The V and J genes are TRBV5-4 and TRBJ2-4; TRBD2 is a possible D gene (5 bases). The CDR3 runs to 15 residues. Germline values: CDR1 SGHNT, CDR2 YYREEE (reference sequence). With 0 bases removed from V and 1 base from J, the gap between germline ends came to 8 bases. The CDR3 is CASSLESGAKNIQYF. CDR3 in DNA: TGTGCCAGCAGCTTGGAGTCGGGGGCCAAAAACATTCAGTACTTC.

The chain's CDR3 is CASSLLGAQNTEAFF. CDR3 DNA: TGTGCCAGCAGCTTACTGGGGGCGCAGAACACTGAAGCTTTCTTT. This rearrangement joins TRBV11-1 to TRBJ1-1; D might be TRBD1 (6 bases). The CDR3 sequence is 15 residues long. Trimming took 2 bases from V and 1 from J, leaving 11 bases between them. Germline V lookup: CDR1 SGHAT, CDR2 FQDESV (reference sequence).

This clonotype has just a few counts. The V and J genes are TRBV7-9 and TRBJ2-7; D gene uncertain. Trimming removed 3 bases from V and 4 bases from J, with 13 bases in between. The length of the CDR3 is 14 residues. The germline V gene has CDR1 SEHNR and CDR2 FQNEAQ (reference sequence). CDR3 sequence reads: CASSLQPSTYEQYF. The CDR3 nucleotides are TGTGCCAGCAGCTTGCAACCTTCTACTTACGAGCAGTACTTC.

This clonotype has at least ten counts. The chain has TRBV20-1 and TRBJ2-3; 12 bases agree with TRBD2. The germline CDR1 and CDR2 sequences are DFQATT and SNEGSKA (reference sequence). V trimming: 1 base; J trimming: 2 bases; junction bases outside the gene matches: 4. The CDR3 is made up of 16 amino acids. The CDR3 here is CSARGTSGATTDTQYF. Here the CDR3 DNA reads TGCAGTGCTAGAGGGACTAGCGGGGCAACCACAGATACGCAGTATTTT.

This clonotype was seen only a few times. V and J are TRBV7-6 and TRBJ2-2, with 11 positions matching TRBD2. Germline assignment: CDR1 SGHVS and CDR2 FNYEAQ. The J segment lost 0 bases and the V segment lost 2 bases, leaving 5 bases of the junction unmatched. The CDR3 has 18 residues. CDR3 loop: CASSLWRLAGTNTGELFF. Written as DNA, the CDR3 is TGTGCCAGCAGCTTATGGAGACTAGCGGGGACGAACACCGGGGAGCTGTTTTTT.

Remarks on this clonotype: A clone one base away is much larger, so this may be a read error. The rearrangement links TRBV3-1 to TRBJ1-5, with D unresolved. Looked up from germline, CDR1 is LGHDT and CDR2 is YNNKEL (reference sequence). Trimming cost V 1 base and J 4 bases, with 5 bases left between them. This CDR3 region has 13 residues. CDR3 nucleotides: TGTGCCAGCAGCCAAGGGGAGAATCAGCCCCAGCATTTT. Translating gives CASSQGENQPQHF.

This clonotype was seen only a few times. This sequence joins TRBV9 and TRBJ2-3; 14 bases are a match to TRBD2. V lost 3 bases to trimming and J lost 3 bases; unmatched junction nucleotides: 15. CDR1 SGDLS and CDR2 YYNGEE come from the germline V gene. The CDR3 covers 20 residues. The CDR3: CASSEEGLAGADGSTDTQYF. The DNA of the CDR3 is TGTGCCAGCAGCGAGGAGGGACTAGCGGGGGCCGACGGGAGTACAGATACGCAGTATTTT.

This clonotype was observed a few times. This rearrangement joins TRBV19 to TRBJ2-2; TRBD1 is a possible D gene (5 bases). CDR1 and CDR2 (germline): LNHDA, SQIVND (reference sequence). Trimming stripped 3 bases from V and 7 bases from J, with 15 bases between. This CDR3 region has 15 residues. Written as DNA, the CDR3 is TGTGCCAGTAGTATGGGGCAGGGTAATAGCGGGGAGCTGTTTTTT. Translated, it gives CASSMGQGNSGELFF.

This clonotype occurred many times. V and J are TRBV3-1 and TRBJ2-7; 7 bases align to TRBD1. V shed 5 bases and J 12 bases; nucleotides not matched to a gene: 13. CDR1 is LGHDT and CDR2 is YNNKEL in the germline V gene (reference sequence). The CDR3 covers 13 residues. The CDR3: CASSKAPRQGLYF. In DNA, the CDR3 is TGTGCCAGCAGCAAAGCTCCCCGACAGGGCCTGTACTTC.

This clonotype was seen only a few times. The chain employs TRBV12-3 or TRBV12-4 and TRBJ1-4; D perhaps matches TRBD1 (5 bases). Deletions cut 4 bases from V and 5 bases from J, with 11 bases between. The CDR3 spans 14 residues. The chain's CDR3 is CASSSSGGNEKLFF. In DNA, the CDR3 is TGTGCCAGCAGTTCCTCCGGGGGGAATGAAAAACTGTTTTTT.

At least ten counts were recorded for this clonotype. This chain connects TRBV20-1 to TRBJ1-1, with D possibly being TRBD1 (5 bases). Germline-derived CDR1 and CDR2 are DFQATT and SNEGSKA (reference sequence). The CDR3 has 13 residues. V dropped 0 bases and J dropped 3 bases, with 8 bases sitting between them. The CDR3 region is CSARDGGDTEAFF. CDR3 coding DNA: TGCAGTGCTAGAGACGGGGGGGACACTGAAGCTTTCTTT.

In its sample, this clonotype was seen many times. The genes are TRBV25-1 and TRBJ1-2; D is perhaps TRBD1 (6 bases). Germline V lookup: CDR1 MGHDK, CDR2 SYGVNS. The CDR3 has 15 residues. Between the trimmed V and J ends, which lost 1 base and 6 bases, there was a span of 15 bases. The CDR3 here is CASSELGGGGDGYTF. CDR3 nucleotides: TGTGCCAGCAGTGAATTGGGCGGGGGCGGCGATGGCTACACCTTC.

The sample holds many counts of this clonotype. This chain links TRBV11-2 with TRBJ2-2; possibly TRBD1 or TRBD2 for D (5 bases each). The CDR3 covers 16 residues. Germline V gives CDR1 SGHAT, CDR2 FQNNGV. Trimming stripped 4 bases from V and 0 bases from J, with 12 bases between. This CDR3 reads CASSSVRGANTGELFF. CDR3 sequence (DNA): TGTGCCAGCAGCTCGGTTAGGGGAGCGAACACCGGGGAGCTGTTTTTT.

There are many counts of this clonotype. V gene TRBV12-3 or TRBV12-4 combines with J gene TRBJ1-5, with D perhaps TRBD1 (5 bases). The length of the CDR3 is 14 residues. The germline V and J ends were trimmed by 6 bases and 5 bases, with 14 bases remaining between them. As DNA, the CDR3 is TGTGCCAGCAGCCAAGGGGCCTTTTATCAGCCCCAGCATTTT. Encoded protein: CASSQGAFYQPQHF.

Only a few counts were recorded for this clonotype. The CDR3 region is CASSHLRGLRNIQYF. CDR3 nucleotides: TGTGCCAGCAGCCATCTCCGGGGGCTCAGAAACATTCAGTACTTC. V and J are TRBV11-1 and TRBJ2-4; either TRBD1 or TRBD2 may fit D (6 bases each). Trimming took off 5 bases at V and 6 bases at J, with 17 bases between the two ends. This CDR3 is 15 amino acids long. Germline assignment: CDR1 SGHAT and CDR2 FQDESV (reference sequence).

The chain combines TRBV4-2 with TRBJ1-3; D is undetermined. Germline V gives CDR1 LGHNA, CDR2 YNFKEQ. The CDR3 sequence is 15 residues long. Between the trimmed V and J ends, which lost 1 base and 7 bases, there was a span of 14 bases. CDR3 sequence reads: CASSQVGYPANTIYF. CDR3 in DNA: TGTGCCAGCAGCCAAGTTGGGTACCCAGCTAACACCATATATTTT.

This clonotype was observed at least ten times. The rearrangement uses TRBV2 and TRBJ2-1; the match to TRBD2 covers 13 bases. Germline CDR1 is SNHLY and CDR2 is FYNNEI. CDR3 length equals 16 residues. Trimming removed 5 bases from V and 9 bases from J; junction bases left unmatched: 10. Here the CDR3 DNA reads TGTGCCAGCAGTCATCGTACTAGCGGGGGGGCCGTTGAGCAGTTCTTC. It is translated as CASSHRTSGGAVEQFF. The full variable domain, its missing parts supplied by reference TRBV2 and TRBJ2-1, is EPEVTQTPSHQVTQMGQEVILRCVPISNHLYFYWYRQILGQKVEFLVSFYNNEISEKSEIFDDQFSVERPDGSNFTLKIRSTKLEDSAMYFCASSHRTSGGAVEQFFGPGTRLTVL.

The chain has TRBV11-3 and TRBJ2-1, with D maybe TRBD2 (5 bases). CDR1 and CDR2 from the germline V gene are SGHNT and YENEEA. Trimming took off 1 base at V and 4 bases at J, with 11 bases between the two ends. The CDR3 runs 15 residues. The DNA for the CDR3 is TGTGCCAGCAGCTTAGCGGGAACGCCGTACAATGAGCAGTTCTTC. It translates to CASSLAGTPYNEQFF. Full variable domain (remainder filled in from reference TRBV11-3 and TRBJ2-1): EAGVVQSPRYKIIEKKQPVAFWCNPISGHNTLYWYLQNLGQGPELLIRYENEEAVDDSQLPKDRFSAERLKGVDSTLKIQPAELGDSAVYLCASSLAGTPYNEQFFGPGTRLTVL.

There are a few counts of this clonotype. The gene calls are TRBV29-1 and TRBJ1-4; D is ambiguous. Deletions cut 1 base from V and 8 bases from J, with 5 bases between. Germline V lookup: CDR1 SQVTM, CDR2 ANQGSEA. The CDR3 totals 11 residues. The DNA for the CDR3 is TGCAGCGTTGAAGCAGGCGAAAAACTGTTTTTT. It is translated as CSVEAGEKLFF.

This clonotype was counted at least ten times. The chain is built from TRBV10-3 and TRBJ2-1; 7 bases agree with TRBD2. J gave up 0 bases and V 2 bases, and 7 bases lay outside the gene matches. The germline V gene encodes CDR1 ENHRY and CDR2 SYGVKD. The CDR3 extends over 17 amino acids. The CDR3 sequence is CAISEPNGGSSYNEQFF. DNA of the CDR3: TGTGCCATCAGTGAGCCGAACGGGGGGAGCTCCTACAATGAGCAGTTCTTC.

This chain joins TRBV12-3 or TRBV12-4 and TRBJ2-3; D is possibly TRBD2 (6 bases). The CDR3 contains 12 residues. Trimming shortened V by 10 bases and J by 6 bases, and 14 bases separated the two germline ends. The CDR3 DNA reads TGTGCCACTACCGGGGAGGCCGATACGCAGTATTTT. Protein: CATTGEADTQYF.

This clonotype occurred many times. The CDR3 loop is CASSLLRSGLAGSDTQYF. DNA for the CDR3: TGTGCCAGCAGCTTATTGAGGTCGGGACTAGCGGGGTCAGATACGCAGTATTTT. The chain combines TRBV7-3 with TRBJ2-3, with 13 positions matching TRBD2. The germline V gene has CDR1 SGHTA and CDR2 FQGTGA. The CDR3 is made up of 18 amino acids. V shed 2 bases, J shed 4 bases, and the junction held 9 bases outside the gene matches.

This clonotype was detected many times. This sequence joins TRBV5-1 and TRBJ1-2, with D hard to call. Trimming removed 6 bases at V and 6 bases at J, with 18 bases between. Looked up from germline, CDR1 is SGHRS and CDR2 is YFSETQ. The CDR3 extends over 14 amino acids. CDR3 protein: CASNIVGGKNGYTF. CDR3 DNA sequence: TGCGCCAGCAATATCGTTGGAGGGAAGAATGGCTACACCTTC.

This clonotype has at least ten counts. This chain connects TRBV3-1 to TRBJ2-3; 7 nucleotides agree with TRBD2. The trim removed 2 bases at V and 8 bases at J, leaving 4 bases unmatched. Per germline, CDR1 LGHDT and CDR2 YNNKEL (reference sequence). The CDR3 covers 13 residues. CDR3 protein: CASSQQPGGTQYF. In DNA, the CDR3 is TGTGCCAGCAGCCAACAGCCGGGGGGTACGCAGTATTTT.

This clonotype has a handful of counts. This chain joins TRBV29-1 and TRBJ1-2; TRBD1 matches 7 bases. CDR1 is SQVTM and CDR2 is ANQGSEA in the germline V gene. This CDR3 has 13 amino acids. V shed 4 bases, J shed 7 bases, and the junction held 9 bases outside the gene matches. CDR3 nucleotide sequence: TGCAGCGTTGTCGAACAGGGGTATTTTGGCTACACCTTC. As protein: CSVVEQGYFGYTF.